This T cell receptor beta chain is from a study of cytomegalovirus exposure and HLA in healthy donors. TCRdb's table, derived via immunoSEQ multiplex PCR, lists solely in-frame clones and lacks some. The repertoire has about 240,000 clones, 87% of them found once; the top ten carry about 2.8%. The germline V gene encodes CDR1 SGHRS and CDR2 YFSETQ. V gave up 0 bases and J gave up 0 bases, with 16 bases separating them. The CDR3 is 19 amino acids. The sequenced material came from PBMCs. This clonotype originated in a man aged 18-30 years in good health and CMV-seronegative. The V and J genes are TRBV5-1 and TRBJ1-6, with a possible D match to TRBD1 (6 bases). The CDR3 nucleotides are TGCGCCAGCAGCTTGGCGGAGAGCAGGGGAAGCTCCTATAATTCACCCCTCCACTTT. This sequence encodes CASSLAESRGSSYNSPLHF.